This T cell receptor beta chain originates from a study of blood T cell repertoires in COVID-19. About the study: The samples span acute and convalescent COVID-19 from the United States, Italy and Spain.

As originally analysed: Researchers report that nucleated cell counts were estimated from reference gene primer amplification. Profiled with immunoSEQ multiplex PCR; TCRdb holds only in-frame clones, not every one. Clone size and the V and J calls come from that table; the DNA yielded D and trimming. The table lists a few hundred thousand clones, about 91% of them singletons. V dropped 5 bases and J dropped 3; count of bases not matched to a gene: 7. CDR1 MNHEY and CDR2 SVGAGI come from the germline V gene. The length of the CDR3 is 14 residues. V gene TRBV6-5 combines with J gene TRBJ2-7, with TRBD1 identical over 7 bases. Sequencing was carried out using peripheral blood. This sequence originates from a woman aged 30 to 39 with COVID-19, enrolled during active disease. CDR3 region: CASSPQPGGYEQYV. The DNA of the CDR3 is TGTGCCAGCAGTCCTCAGCCAGGGGGCTACGAGCAGTACGTC.